This T cell receptor (beta chain) is drawn from a study of post-analysis software for immune sequencing data (dated by TCRdb to about 2015). In the study overall: Recorded disease courses included relapsing-remitting, secondary progressive and progressive-relapsing multiple sclerosis, with some patients lacking subtype annotation. Patient repertoires were compared against over ten previously published healthy control repertoires from donors aged about 6 to 25 years. A subset of samples was prepared in parallel using single-end sample barcoding, then pooled and co-amplified after Illumina adapter ligation.

Library creation used PCR. Instrument used: Illumina HiSeq 2500. To reduce PCR and sequencing biases, unique molecular identifiers were incorporated into the TCR beta cDNA libraries. Per 1 to 10 million input T cells, approximately 500,000 cDNA molecules were obtained, such that each molecule approximated one T cell. The patient libraries were prepared and sequenced with the same protocol used for the earlier healthy control dataset. Within a given batch, samples were prepared together, multiplexed and sequenced on the same HiSeq lane. Processing in the source paper ran as follows. MIGEC handled the raw barcoded reads, throwing out single-read molecular identifier groups before consensus assembly and CDR3 extraction. Clonotype tables were post-analysed with VDJtools, and diversity was normalized by down-sampling all datasets to the smallest sample size. In repertoire overlap clustering, CDR3 amino acid sequences, but not nucleotide sequences, were matched to correct batch-related cross-sample contamination. Using fastp trimming at Q25 and MiXCR clonotype assembly, TCRdb reanalyzed the public sequencing data and kept in-frame beta chains. Entries that share a CDR3 protein sequence are merged under the most common genes and DNA. TCRdb, rather than the study authors, made the V and J calls. This sample is represented by roughly 170,000 distinct CDR3 sequences; approximately 31% of them were singletons. About 1.4% of the sample is held by the ten biggest clonotypes.

CDR1 and CDR2, looked up from the germline V gene (reference sequence), are DFQATT and SNEGSKA. The V end loses 6 bases and the J end loses 0 bases, and a stretch of 18 bases separates them. The CDR3 sequence holds 15 residues, the cysteine and phenylalanine included. Kept here is only the CDR3 DNA, which spans 45 bases and is read in frame from base 1. To demonstrate the VDJtools post-analysis software, the study profiled TCR beta repertoires from the peripheral blood of about 13 young patients with multiple sclerosis. The patients with multiple sclerosis were children and adolescents between roughly 6 and 15 years of age. Broad study findings and their caveats: Normalized Chao1 diversity was significantly lower in multiple sclerosis patients than controls, suggesting substantial peripheral T-cell clonal expansion. Direct clustering with F measure revealed strong co-clustering of samples prepared in the same batch, which led to a batch-effect correction. Significantly higher frequencies in patients than in controls were found for five or six TRBV segments, including TRBV5-6, TRBV5-1 and TRBV20-1. The multiple sclerosis patient group was slightly younger than the control group.

This clonotype was seen at least ten times. Its target antigen remains unknown. Base qualities are missing; no much larger clone stands one base away. The chain was built from TRBV20-1 and TRBJ2-7; no D segment can be confidently identified. The sample comprised blood. The receptor comes from a girl aged 5-17 years with multiple sclerosis. The DNA sequence is as follows: TGCAGTGCCTCCCGGGCCTCTGATAACTCCTACGAGCAGTACTTC. Its product reads: CSASRASDNSYEQYF.